These 21 T cell receptor beta chains originate from one sample sequenced in a study of cytotoxic CD8 clonotypes in ibrutinib-treated CLL. Clones were read by immunoSEQ multiplex PCR, and TCRdb kept only the in-frame ones, dropping some. In the table there are some 92,000 clones, over 60% of which are singletons. Sequences were derived from PBMCs, sampled after 24 months of ibrutinib treatment. The source is a human donor with chronic lymphocytic leukemia.

The chain couples TRBV9 to TRBJ2-1; 15 positions match TRBD2. CDR3 length: 15 residues. Per the germline V gene, CDR1 is SGDLS and CDR2 is YYNGEE. V was clipped by 2 bases and J by 10 bases; unmatched bases: 4. The CDR3 protein is CASSVGLAGGREQFF. In nucleotides, the CDR3 is TGTGCCAGCAGCGTGGGACTAGCGGGGGGTAGGGAGCAGTTCTTC.

The chain links TRBV18 to TRBJ1-2; D not resolved. The CDR3 runs to 15 residues. CDR1 and CDR2 from the germline V gene are KGHSH and LQKENI. The V gene lost 6 bases and the J gene lost 0 bases, with 14 bases spanning the gap. CDR3 region: CASSQDGYANYGYTF. Here the CDR3 DNA reads TGTGCCAGCTCCCAAGACGGATATGCTAACTATGGCTACACCTTC.

The gene calls are TRBV9 and TRBJ2-1; D could derive from TRBD1 or TRBD2 (6 bases each). V lost 4 bases and J lost 8, with 22 bases in between. The germline V gene has CDR1 SGDLS and CDR2 YYNGEE. The CDR3 spans 16 residues. The CDR3 region has the DNA TGTGCCAGCAGCTCGGAAGGTGGCCTCGGGGGCGATGAGCAGTTCTTC. Protein product: CASSSEGGLGGDEQFF.

The chain links TRBV6-1 to TRBJ1-2; possibly TRBD1 for D (5 bases). V lost 6 bases and J 4 bases, leaving 18 bases between the germline ends. CDR3 length: 15 amino acids. The germline CDR1 and CDR2 sequences are MNHNS and SASEGT. The CDR3 DNA reads as TGTGCCAGCAGCCTGATGGGGGAGCAGTTCTATGGCTACACCTTC. This translates into CASSLMGEQFYGYTF.

This chain joins TRBV4-3 and TRBJ1-6, with a tentative D call TRBD1 (5 bases). The CDR3 extends over 15 amino acids. V lost 3 bases and J lost 6, with 12 bases in between. The germline V gene has CDR1 LGHNA and CDR2 YSLEER. DNA of the CDR3: TGCGCCAGCAGCCAGGGGCCCAGCGTTAATTCACCCCTCCACTTT. Encoded protein: CASSQGPSVNSPLHF.

The V call is TRBV7-6, the J call TRBJ2-5; 12 bases map to TRBD2. J gave up 5 bases and V 0 bases, and 4 bases lay outside the gene matches. Looked up from germline, CDR1 is SGHVS and CDR2 is FNYEAQ. CDR3 size: 16 residues. CDR3 residues: CASSLALAGGQETQYF. Written as DNA, the CDR3 is TGTGCCAGCAGCTTAGCCCTAGCGGGAGGGCAGGAGACCCAGTACTTC.

A single count supports this clone. V gene TRBV4-2 combines with J gene TRBJ2-7; D remains unclear. CDR1 and CDR2 (germline): LGHNA, YNFKEQ. With 1 base removed from V and 2 bases from J, the gap between germline ends came to 9 bases. This CDR3 comprises 14 residues. The CDR3 sequence is CASSQGTGPYEQYF. DNA for the CDR3: TGTGCCAGCAGCCAAGGTACGGGCCCCTACGAGCAGTACTTC.

This chain connects TRBV5-1 to TRBJ2-7; TRBD1 might be the D (7 bases). Trimming shortened V by 4 bases and J by 2 bases, and 10 bases separated the two germline ends. The CDR3 covers 13 residues. CDR1 SGHRS and CDR2 YFSETQ come from the germline V gene. The CDR3 DNA follows: TGCGCCAGCAGCGCGGGACAGACCTACGAGCAGTACTTC. It codes for CASSAGQTYEQYF. The complete variable domain, with remaining parts taken from reference TRBV5-1 and TRBJ2-7, reads KAGVTQTPRYLIKTRGQQVTLSCSPISGHRSVSWYQQTPGQGLQFLFEYFSETQRNKGNFPGRFSGRQFSNSRSEMNVSTLELGDSALYLCASSAGQTYEQYFGPGTRLTVT.

This clone was counted only a few times. The J gene is TRBJ1-3, the V gene TRBV7-6, with D possibly matching TRBD1 (6 bases). Germline V lookup: CDR1 SGHVS, CDR2 FNYEAQ. The CDR3 length is 17 residues. V dropped 0 bases and J dropped 0 bases, with 12 bases sitting between them. This CDR3 is CASSLAGRGDSGNTIYF. The CDR3 bases are TGTGCCAGCAGCTTAGCGGGCAGGGGCGACTCTGGAAACACCATATATTTT. Complete variable domain (other parts from reference TRBV7-6 and TRBJ1-3): GAGVSQSPRYKVTKRGQDVALRCDPISGHVSLYWYRQALGQGPEFLTYFNYEAQQDKSGLPNDRFSAERPEGSISTLTIQRTEQRDSAMYRCASSLAGRGDSGNTIYFGEGSWLTVV.

This rearrangement joins TRBV18 to TRBJ1-2; D is possibly TRBD1 (6 bases). V was trimmed by 3 bases and J by 8 bases, leaving 13 bases between them. From germline, CDR1 is KGHSH and CDR2 LQKENI. This CDR3 is 13 amino acids long. The CDR3 here is CASSPIQGGGYTF. The CDR3 coding sequence is TGTGCCAGCTCACCTATACAGGGAGGCGGCTACACCTTC.

V and J are TRBV27 and TRBJ1-3; 7 nucleotides line up with TRBD1. The germline V gene has CDR1 MNHEY and CDR2 SMNVEV (reference sequence). The CDR3 is 16 residues long. V was clipped by 6 bases and J by 3 bases; unmatched bases: 11. The CDR3 loop reads CASRFRGTGVGNTIYF. CDR3 nucleotides: TGTGCCAGCAGGTTTAGGGGAACAGGGGTTGGAAACACCATATATTTT.

As to this clone: At one boundary the junction diverges from the germline segment, which might be a read error. The CDR3 sequence: CASSLYGPQEIF. CDR3 in DNA: TGTGCCAGCAGTTTATATGGGCCCCAGGAAATCTTC. V is TRBV28 and J is TRBJ2-1; D gene uncertain. The CDR3 extends over 12 amino acids. Germline V gene data show CDR1 as MDHEN and CDR2 as SYDVKM.

The V gene is TRBV5-1, the J gene TRBJ2-7; D may be TRBD1 (5 bases). Trimming removed 2 bases at V and 5 bases at J, with 11 bases between. From germline, CDR1 is SGHRS and CDR2 YFSETQ. The length of the CDR3 is 13 residues. The CDR3 sequence is CASSFEGADEQYF. The CDR3 bases are TGCGCCAGCAGCTTTGAAGGGGCAGACGAGCAGTACTTC. The full variable domain, its missing parts supplied by reference TRBV5-1 and TRBJ2-7, is KAGVTQTPRYLIKTRGQQVTLSCSPISGHRSVSWYQQTPGQGLQFLFEYFSETQRNKGNFPGRFSGRQFSNSRSEMNVSTLELGDSALYLCASSFEGADEQYFGPGTRLTVT.

This chain connects TRBV5-1 to TRBJ2-1; 8 bases map to TRBD2. The CDR3 runs to 15 residues. V shed 0 bases and J 10 bases; nucleotides not matched to a gene: 9. Germline V gene lookup returns CDR1 SGHRS and CDR2 YFSETQ. This chain's CDR3 is CASSLATGGPGEQFF. The CDR3 region has the DNA TGCGCCAGCAGCTTGGCCACGGGAGGGCCGGGGGAGCAGTTCTTC.

This clone has more than one count but fewer than ten. The CDR3 is CSVIELAGRYEQYF. The DNA for the CDR3 is TGCAGCGTTATAGAACTAGCGGGCCGCTACGAGCAGTACTTC. This chain links TRBV29-1 with TRBJ2-7, with 9 bases identical to TRBD2. CDR3 size: 14 residues. The V segment lost 5 bases and the J segment 3 bases; nucleotides outside the gene matches: 8. Per germline, CDR1 SQVTM and CDR2 ANQGSEA.

This clone has a single count. The chain joins TRBV2 to TRBJ2-5, with 11 nucleotides matching TRBD1. This CDR3 contains 14 residues. Germline V gene data show CDR1 as SNHLY and CDR2 as FYNNEI. Trimming removed 6 bases from V and 4 bases from J; junction bases left unmatched: 4. The DNA of the CDR3 is TGTGCCAGCAGGTGGACAGGGGGCTCAGAGACCCAGTACTTC. As protein: CASRWTGGSETQYF.

V and J are TRBV7-9 and TRBJ1-3; no firm D call. CDR1 and CDR2 (germline): SEHNR, FQNEAQ (reference sequence). V lost 7 bases to trimming and J lost 0 bases, with 10 bases between them. The CDR3 covers 14 residues. The CDR3 DNA reads as TGTGCCAGCACGAGCAGGAGCTCTGGAAACACCATATATTTT. Residues: CASTSRSSGNTIYF.

The chain recombines TRBV15 with TRBJ1-5; D is uncertain. The CDR3 runs 16 residues. Trimming stripped 1 base from V and 2 bases from J, with 12 bases between. The germline V gene encodes CDR1 LNHNV and CDR2 YYDKDF (reference sequence). The CDR3 DNA is TGTGCCACCAGCAGAGGTTCAGGTGAGCGCAATCAGCCCCAGCATTTT. Translating gives CATSRGSGERNQPQHF.

The V gene is TRBV27, the J gene TRBJ1-5; no definite D call. Trimming stripped 5 bases from V and 3 bases from J, with 23 bases between. The CDR3 is 18 residues long. The germline V gene has CDR1 MNHEY and CDR2 SMNVEV (reference sequence). The CDR3 reads CASSIGPSSPGFNQPQHF. The CDR3 DNA follows: TGTGCCAGCAGTATCGGCCCTTCATCCCCTGGGTTCAATCAGCCCCAGCATTTT.

The V gene is TRBV5-6, the J gene TRBJ2-7, with 8 bases aligning to TRBD2. Germline V gene data show CDR1 as SGHDT and CDR2 as YYEEEE. The CDR3 extends over 13 amino acids. J lost 3 bases, V lost 10 bases, and 9 bases had no gene match. CDR3 sequence reads: CASSVLAGYEQYF. The CDR3 DNA sequence: TGTGCCTCCTCGGTTCTAGCGGGCTACGAGCAGTACTTC.

J is TRBJ1-5 and V is TRBV6-1; the D is unclear. Trimming took off 7 bases at V and 2 bases at J, with 15 bases between the two ends. Germline CDR1 reads MNHNS; CDR2 reads SASEGT. The CDR3 length is 15 residues. The chain's CDR3 is CASNSGRVGNQPQHF. The CDR3 DNA reads TGTGCCAGCAATTCCGGCCGCGTAGGCAATCAGCCCCAGCATTTT.